This T cell receptor (beta chain) was profiled in a study of graft-versus-host responses after intestinal transplantation (dated by TCRdb to 2020 to 2023). General notes on the study: The transplants that recipients got were multivisceral, liver-intestinal, or isolated intestinal. Every recipient was given anti-thymocyte globulin induction, then maintenance tacrolimus and steroids for about three years. Graft-versus-host and host-versus-graft alloreactive T cell clones were tracked in the graft, circulation and bone marrow after intestinal transplantation using bulk TCR-beta CDR3 sequencing. Alloreactive clones were identified by sequencing pre-transplant mixed lymphocyte reaction products and comparing these products with unstimulated pre-transplant donor and recipient T cells. The cohort enrolled some 23 intestinal transplant recipients, one of whom was a retransplant, and 3 patients without pretransplant specimens were excluded. Donor T cell macrochimerism was defined as a peak of at least 4% donor T cells among recipient peripheral blood mononuclear cells. Rather than going through the commercial service, samples from a few later patients were sequenced in-house on an Illumina MiSeq and processed with MiXCR.

The germline V gene yields SGHAT for CDR1 and FQNNGV for CDR2. Trimming removed 5 bases from V and 0 bases from J, leaving 12 bases between the germline ends. The CDR3 measures 15 amino acids from cysteine to phenylalanine. Only the CDR3 DNA is retained, 45 bases long and in frame from the first base. Study-wide findings and limitations: Early after transplant, peak levels of circulating GvH clones were found to be associated with declines in HvG clones. In the allografts of patients with donor T cell macrochimerism, GvH to HvG T cell clonal ratios were high. The conclusions were limited by the relatively low number and heterogeneity of the intestinal transplant patients. GvH clones were detected in recipient bone marrow, and some of these GvH clones were observed earlier in ileal mucosa or blood, consistent with an intestinal mucosal origin.

As concerns this clone: There is no known antigen for this receptor. No much larger clone exists at a distance of one base, and base qualities are not known.

Sample time point, as interpreted from the label and publication: cells obtained before transplantation from donor or recipient. CD3+CD4+ and CD3+CD8+ populations were FACS-sorted from unstimulated pre-transplant donor and recipient cells taken from spleen or lymph nodes. Library construction relied on the immunoSEQ multiplex PCR assay. In most patients, genomic DNA was isolated using the Qiagen DNeasy Blood and Tissue Kit and sent frozen to Adaptive Biotechnologies for TCR sequencing. Adaptive Biotechnologies carried out high-throughput TCR-beta CDR3 sequencing of genomic DNA for most patients. Regarding the original processing steps: Adaptive's ImmunoSEQ software supplied the TCR sequencing data for approximately 18 patients, while MiXCR and VDJtools were used to process a few other patients. CD4 versus CD8 sorting errors were corrected by removing sequences found in both subsets at a frequency ratio below 5:1. CDR3 nucleotide sequences shared by donor and recipient were removed because the origin of these sequences could not be assigned. At least 2-fold expansion over unstimulated cells and a minimum CFSE-low frequency of 0.002% (template counts) or 0.001% (read counts) were required for clones to be classified as alloreactive. Clones detected in sequenced pre-transplant spleen, lymph node, or MLR CFSE-low populations of the donor or recipient were defined as mappable. The cumulative frequency of alloreactive clones was calculated as a percentage of all sequences, weighted by copy number. TCRdb's version of the immuneACCESS table is confined to in-frame rearrangements and falls short of the full clone set. An unresolved V gene accounts for under half of the shortfall where checked; the remainder is of unknown origin. For V, J and clone size, that table is used; D and trimming come from the DNA. This sample gives tens of thousands of clones in total; around 95% of them show up just once. The ten largest account for 0.53% of the sample.

The sequence is built from TRBV11-2 and TRBJ2-3; TRBD1 is possibly the D segment (5 matching bases). The source material was unstimulated CD8+ T cells sorted from spleen or lymph node cells, sampled before intestinal transplant. The clonotype was recovered from a human donor who received an intestinal transplant. The bases read TGTGCCAGCAGCGGGCGACAGACAAGCACAGATACGCAGTATTTT. The resulting protein is CASSGRQTSTDTQYF. Beyond the CDR3, the reference TRBV11-2 and TRBJ2-3 genes provide the residues; the full variable domain reads: EAGVAQSPRYKIIEKRQSVAFWCNPISGHATLYWYQQILGQGPKLLIQFQNNGVVDDSQLPKDRFSAERLKGVDSTLKIQPAKLEDSAVYLCASSGRQTSTDTQYFGPGTRLTVL.